A single sample is the source of the 20 T cell receptor beta chains below, sequenced in a study of blood T cell repertoires in COVID-19. Repertoires were generated with immunoSEQ multiplex PCR, while TCRdb's copy carries only in-frame clones and drops some. Of approximately 120,000 clones listed, roughly 79% are singletons. The material sequenced was peripheral blood. The receptors here all came from a human donor in a cohort sampled during active COVID-19.

CDR3 amino acids: CASSQPQTGSYEQYF. The CDR3 DNA reads TGCGCCAGCAGCCAACCGCAGACAGGGAGCTACGAGCAGTACTTC. The chain joins TRBV4-1 to TRBJ2-7; 7 bases fit TRBD1. CDR1 is MGHRA, CDR2 YSYEKL, per germline. This CDR3 spans 15 amino acids. V lost 2 bases and J lost 3; bases outside the gene matches: 7.

V gene TRBV24-1 combines with J gene TRBJ2-2; 8 nucleotides agree with TRBD1. This CDR3 has 16 residues. V gave up 4 bases and J gave up 7 bases; unmatched junction bases: 10. Germline CDR1 reads KGHDR; CDR2 reads SFDVKD. This chain's CDR3 is CATSDPGTGEVGELFF. The CDR3, as DNA: TGTGCCACCAGTGACCCCGGGACAGGTGAAGTCGGGGAGCTGTTTTTT.

The genes are TRBV7-3 and TRBJ2-1, with TRBD1 identical over 8 bases. CDR3 length: 15 amino acids. V lost 3 bases, J lost 7 bases, and 8 bases stayed unmatched. Germline loops: CDR1 SGHTA, CDR2 FQGTGA. The CDR3 sequence: CASSFGQGIGNEQFF. The CDR3 nucleotides are TGTGCCAGCAGCTTTGGACAGGGCATTGGGAATGAGCAGTTCTTC.

This clone has a handful of counts. V usage is TRBV28 and J usage is TRBJ2-3, with D perhaps matching TRBD2 (7 bases). This CDR3 is 15 amino acids long. CDR1 MDHEN and CDR2 SYDVKM come from the germline V gene. V lost 7 bases and J lost 2, with 16 bases in between. The CDR3 DNA reads TGTGCCAGCACCGATGGCGGGGGCTTCACAGATACGCAGTATTTT. Translating it yields CASTDGGGFTDTQYF.

The chain employs TRBV18 and TRBJ2-1, with 11 nucleotides matching TRBD2. The CDR3 has 14 residues. Germline-derived CDR1 and CDR2 are KGHSH and LQKENI. V lost 4 bases and J lost 9; bases outside the gene matches: 5. CDR3 protein: CASSRLAGLVEQFF. CDR3 bases: TGTGCCAGCTCACGACTAGCGGGGCTGGTTGAGCAGTTCTTC.

V usage is TRBV12-3 or TRBV12-4 and J usage is TRBJ2-7; unclear D gene. V was trimmed by 3 bases and J by 1 base, leaving 7 bases between them. The CDR3 covers 13 residues. The CDR3 sequence: CASSFQISYEQYF. The CDR3 region has the DNA TGTGCCAGCAGTTTTCAGATTTCCTACGAGCAGTACTTC.

The chain has TRBV3-1 (or the pseudogene TRBV3-2) and TRBJ1-1; a weak D match, TRBD1 (5 bases). The germline V and J ends were trimmed by 4 bases and 0 bases, with 15 bases remaining between them. The CDR3 extends over 16 amino acids. Looked up from germline, CDR1 is LGHDT and CDR2 is YNNKEL (reference sequence). This CDR3 is CASSPSNQGVNTEAFF. CDR3 DNA sequence: TGTGCCAGCAGCCCTAGTAACCAGGGCGTGAACACTGAAGCTTTCTTT.

In its sample, this clone was seen once. This chain uses TRBV9 with TRBJ2-1; 7 bases are a match to TRBD1. The CDR3 sequence is 14 residues long. In germline, CDR1 is SGDLS, CDR2 YYNGEE. The V segment lost 4 bases and the J segment 7 bases; nucleotides outside the gene matches: 8. CDR3 region: CASSSEGALNEQFF. The CDR3 nucleotides are TGTGCCAGCAGCTCAGAGGGGGCGTTAAATGAGCAGTTCTTC.

The rearrangement links TRBV9 to TRBJ1-1; a possible D gene is TRBD1 (5 bases). The CDR3 spans 13 residues. CDR1 is SGDLS and CDR2 is YYNGEE in the germline V gene. The V and J ends lost 6 bases and 1 base respectively, with 10 bases between them. CDR3 DNA sequence: TGTGCCAGCATGGGGCAGCAGAACACTGAAGCTTTCTTT. Protein sequence: CASMGQQNTEAFF.

The chain employs TRBV3-1 (or the pseudogene TRBV3-2) and TRBJ1-2, with D possibly being TRBD1 (5 bases). CDR1 is LGHDT and CDR2 is YNNKEL in the germline V gene (reference sequence). The V end was cut by 0 bases, the J end by 10 bases, with 15 bases between. The CDR3 is 14 residues long. CDR3 sequence: CASSQDTIGVSYTF. In DNA form, the CDR3 reads TGTGCCAGCAGCCAAGACACGATAGGGGTTTCCTACACCTTC.

This clone was seen once. The V and J genes are TRBV27 and TRBJ2-7; 15 bases agree with TRBD2. V was pared by 8 bases and J by 11 bases, with 7 bases of the junction left unmatched. From germline, CDR1 is MNHEY and CDR2 SMNVEV (reference sequence). The CDR3 extends over 13 amino acids. The chain's CDR3 is CASRRTSGREEYF. CDR3 sequence (DNA): TGTGCCAGCCGTAGGACTAGCGGGAGGGAGGAGTACTTC.

The chain joins TRBV27 to TRBJ2-7; the match to TRBD2 covers 7 bases. CDR1 is MNHEY and CDR2 is SMNVEV in the germline V gene (reference sequence). The CDR3 covers 15 residues. V lost 6 bases, J lost 7 bases, and 15 bases stayed unmatched. CDR3: CASSQLGGDEGEQYF. The CDR3 coding sequence is TGTGCCAGCAGCCAACTGGGAGGGGACGAGGGAGAGCAGTACTTC.

The rearrangement links TRBV7-9 to TRBJ1-3; D is possibly TRBD1 (6 bases). Per the germline V gene, CDR1 is SEHNR and CDR2 is FQNEAQ (reference sequence). The CDR3 consists of 16 residues. V was clipped by 5 bases and J by 0 bases, with 14 bases between them. CDR3 sequence reads: CASSALGAGSGNTIYF. CDR3 coding DNA: TGTGCCAGCAGCGCTTTGGGGGCCGGCTCTGGAAACACCATATATTTT.

J is TRBJ2-3 and V is TRBV27; 16 bases agree with TRBD2. After removal of 8 bases from V and 5 bases from J, the junction contained 10 bases not matched to a gene. CDR1 is MNHEY and CDR2 is SMNVEV in the germline V gene (reference sequence). The length of the CDR3 is 17 residues. The CDR3 bases are TGTGCCAGCGGGACCGGGACTAGCGGGAGGGCCGTAGATACGCAGTATTTT. As protein: CASGTGTSGRAVDTQYF.

This sequence joins TRBV7-9 and TRBJ2-4, with D unresolved. This CDR3 has 13 residues. Looked up from germline, CDR1 is SEHNR and CDR2 is FQNEAQ (reference sequence). V lost 1 base and J lost 7, with 8 bases in between. CDR3 DNA: TGTGCCAGCAGCTTAGATCTGACTAACATTCAGTACTTC. Translation: CASSLDLTNIQYF.

The chain uses TRBV19 and TRBJ2-3; 10 bases map to TRBD1. Trimming removed 6 bases from V and 5 bases from J; junction bases left unmatched: 8. The germline CDR1 and CDR2 sequences are LNHDA and SQIVND (reference sequence). The CDR3 extends over 15 amino acids. The CDR3 spells CASSQRQGARDTQYF. For the CDR3, the DNA is TGTGCCAGTAGCCAGAGACAGGGGGCAAGAGATACGCAGTATTTT.

The chain links TRBV19 to TRBJ2-7; TRBD1 matches at 11 bases. This CDR3 region has 16 residues. Germline V CDR1 and CDR2: LNHDA, SQIVND (reference sequence). V gave up 4 bases and J gave up 0 bases; unmatched junction bases: 5. The CDR3 reads CASSTGQGDYSYEQYF. CDR3 in DNA: TGTGCCAGTAGTACGGGACAGGGGGACTACTCCTACGAGCAGTACTTC. The full variable domain, its missing parts supplied by reference TRBV19 and TRBJ2-7, is DGGITQSPKYLFRKEGQNVTLSCEQNLNHDAMYWYRQDPGQGLRLIYYSQIVNDFQKGDIAEGYSVSREKKESFPLTVTSAQKNPTAFYLCASSTGQGDYSYEQYFGPGTRLTVT.

V and J are TRBV29-1 and TRBJ1-1; 7 nucleotides match TRBD1. This CDR3 spans 12 amino acids. Trimming took 4 bases from V and 3 from J; bases not matched to a gene: 2. The germline V gene has CDR1 SQVTM and CDR2 ANQGSEA. This CDR3 is CSVGGGYTEAFF. In nucleotides, the CDR3 is TGCAGCGTTGGAGGGGGCTACACTGAAGCTTTCTTT.

This clone was seen more than once but under ten times. V and J are TRBV7-2 and TRBJ2-7, with TRBD1 as a possible D gene (6 bases). Germline values: CDR1 SGHTA, CDR2 FQGNSA. The length of the CDR3 is 14 residues. Trimming left V 6 bases short and J 10 bases short, with 22 bases between. The chain's CDR3 is CASSFRDTGSSQYF. The DNA of the CDR3 is TGTGCCAGCAGTTTTAGGGACACTGGATCATCTCAGTACTTC.

This chain links TRBV6-5 with TRBJ2-5, with D unresolved. Trimming removed 6 bases from V and 5 bases from J, with 13 bases in between. This CDR3 comprises 13 residues. Germline CDR1 and CDR2: MNHEY and SVGAGI. CDR3 loop: CASSLARWETQYF. The DNA for the CDR3 is TGTGCCAGCAGCCTCGCGAGGTGGGAGACCCAGTACTTC.